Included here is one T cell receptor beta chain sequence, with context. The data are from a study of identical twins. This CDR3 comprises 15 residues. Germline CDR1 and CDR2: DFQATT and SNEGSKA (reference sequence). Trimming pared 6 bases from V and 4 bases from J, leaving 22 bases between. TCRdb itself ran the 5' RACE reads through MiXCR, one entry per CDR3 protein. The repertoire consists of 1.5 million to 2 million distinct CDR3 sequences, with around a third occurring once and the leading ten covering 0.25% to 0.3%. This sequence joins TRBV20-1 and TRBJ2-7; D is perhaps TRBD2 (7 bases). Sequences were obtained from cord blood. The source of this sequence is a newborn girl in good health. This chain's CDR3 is CSAPPGGGSQYEQYF. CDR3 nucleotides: TGCAGTGCCCCTCCTGGGGGCGGGAGCCAATACGAGCAGTACTTC.